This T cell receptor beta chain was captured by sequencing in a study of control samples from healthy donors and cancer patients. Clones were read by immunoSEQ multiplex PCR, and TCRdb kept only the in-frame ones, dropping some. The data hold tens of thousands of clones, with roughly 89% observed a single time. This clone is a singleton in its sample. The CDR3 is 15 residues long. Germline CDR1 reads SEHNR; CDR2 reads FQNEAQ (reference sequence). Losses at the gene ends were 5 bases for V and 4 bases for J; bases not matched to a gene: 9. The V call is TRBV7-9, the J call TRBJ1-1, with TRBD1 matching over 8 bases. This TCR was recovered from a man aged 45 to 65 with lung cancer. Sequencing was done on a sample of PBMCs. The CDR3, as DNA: TGTGCCAGCAGCACTTCAGGGGGCTTAGGCACTGAAGCTTTCTTT. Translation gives CASSTSGGLGTEAFF.